This TCR beta chain was sequenced in a study of blood T cell repertoires in COVID-19. Participants were aged about 18 to 100 years from roughly 25 US areas. The study assigned cohorts using participant-reported clinical history. V lost 3 bases to trimming and J lost 4 bases; unmatched junction nucleotides: 8. In germline, CDR1 is SGHTA, CDR2 FQGNSA. CDR3 length: 16 residues. Original data processing: Amplified reference gene primers provided the basis for estimating nucleated cell counts. Method: immunoSEQ multiplex PCR; TCRdb's copy keeps in-frame clones and lacks some. V, J and clone size reflect that table, while D and trimming were determined from the DNA. The top ten clones hold around 1.2% of a sample with about 380,000 clones, 88% of them seen once.

This clonotype originated in a woman under 30 who had recovered from COVID-19. Sample: PBMCs or T cells enriched from blood (not recorded which). J is TRBJ2-2 and V is TRBV7-2; 7 nucleotides agree with TRBD1. The CDR3, as DNA: TGTGCCAGCAGCTTGACAGGGAAAGTAGGCACCGGGGAGCTGTTTTTT. This encodes CASSLTGKVGTGELFF.